This T cell receptor beta chain was sequenced in a study of CXCR3-negative and CXCR3-positive naive CD8 T cells. Study-wide results and limits: In CXCR3-positive naive cells, the TRB CDR3s were more hydrophobic than in CXCR3-negative naive cells.

The TRB libraries of cDNA were built by UMI-labeled 5' RACE. TCRdb reanalyzed the 5' RACE reads and collapses them to one entry per CDR3 protein, without DNA. The sample table sets out around 88,000 distinct CDR3 sequences. Looked up from germline, CDR1 is SGHAT and CDR2 is FQNNGV. The CDR3 is 15 residues long. With more than 250,000 cells each, the CD8+ T cell subsets were individually sorted in triplicate. Identification of naive CD8+ T cells rested on CD45RO-CCR7+CD27+CD95- status. Note on this clonotype: The antigen is not known.

J is TRBJ1-6 and V is TRBV11-2; TCRdb designates TRBD1, a call that cannot be tested without DNA. This sequence originates from a human donor in good health. Some clones in this sample may be carry-over from other donors' samples. What was sequenced was naive CXCR3+ CD8+ T cells from blood. Subset indicated: CD45RO-CCR7+CD27+CD95- naive CD8+ T cells expressing CXCR3 (TNR3+). CDR3 sequence reads: CASSRTGTPNSPLHF.